This T cell receptor (beta chain) was obtained from a study of T cell responses to AZD1222 COVID-19 vaccine. Trimming removed 7 bases at V and 7 bases at J, with 13 bases between. The CDR3 runs to 13 residues. Profiled with immunoSEQ multiplex PCR; TCRdb holds only in-frame clones, not every one. The table lists fewer than 30,000 clones, more than 70% of them singletons, with 5.8% in the top ten. The chain employs TRBV12-3 or TRBV12-4 and TRBJ2-2; D is uncertain. The TCR sequence derives from an adult in good health. Sequencing was performed on peripheral blood, taken on day 0 of AZD1222 vaccination. The CDR3 loop reads CASIPPWGGELFF. The CDR3 DNA is TGTGCCAGCATCCCGCCATGGGGCGGGGAGCTGTTTTTT.